This is a list of T cell receptor beta chains from one sample in a study of T cell responses to AZD1222 COVID-19 vaccine. Profiled with immunoSEQ multiplex PCR; TCRdb holds only in-frame clones, not every one. The profile shows about 150,000 clones, approximately 92% of them singletons. This specimen consisted of peripheral blood, obtained on day 0 of AZD1222 vaccination. The source is an adult in good health. The CDR3 runs from the conserved cysteine through the conserved F or W. D genes are given only for firm matches. Some rows mark clone size as missing; the rest say once, few, many or name a class of expanded clone.

TRBV28	.	.	TRBJ1-5	CAVQIRGLGPQHF	TGTGCCGTTCAAATTCGGGGCTTAGGTCCCCAGCATTTT
TRBV7-2	.	.	TRBJ2-2	CASSLAARGNTGELFF	TGTGCCAGCAGCTTAGCGGCCAGGGGGAACACCGGGGAGCTGTTTTTT
TRBV5-1	.	TRBD1	TRBJ1-4	CASSLSGTANEKLFF	TGCGCCAGCAGCCTGTCGGGGACAGCTAATGAAAAACTGTTTTTT
TRBV7-3	.	.	TRBJ1-4	CASSRVPNEKLFF	TGTGCCAGCAGCCGGGTCCCTAATGAAAAACTGTTTTTT
TRBV5-1	few	.	TRBJ2-5	CASSLEGQGAGETQYF	TGCGCCAGCAGCTTGGAGGGCCAAGGGGCGGGGGAGACCCAGTACTTC
TRBV5-5	.	.	TRBJ2-7	CASSLVEYEQYF	TGTGCCAGCAGCTTGGTTGAGTACGAGCAGTACTTC
TRBV5-4	.	.	TRBJ2-2	CASSQSLAPTGELFF	TGTGCCAGCAGCCAGAGCCTAGCCCCTACCGGGGAGCTGTTTTTT
TRBV10-3	.	.	TRBJ1-3	CAISESRSGNTIYF	TGTGCCATCAGTGAGTCGAGGTCTGGAAACACCATATATTTT
TRBV28	.	TRBD1	TRBJ1-2	CASSPYARGQGSLGYTF	TGTGCCAGCAGTCCCTACGCTCGCGGACAGGGATCATTGGGCTACACCTTC
TRBV2	.	.	TRBJ1-5	CASSLDSFSNQPQHF	TGTGCCAGCAGCTTGGACAGTTTTAGCAATCAGCCCCAGCATTTT
TRBV6-2/TRBV6-3	.	.	TRBJ2-5	CASSYSLGTGQETQYF	TGTGCCAGCAGTTATTCCCTAGGAACGGGCCAAGAGACCCAGTACTTC
TRBV6-6	.	TRBD1	TRBJ1-5	CASSLPGQGAQPQHF	TGTGCCAGCAGTTTGCCGGGACAGGGAGCACAGCCCCAGCATTTT
TRBV2	.	.	TRBJ1-5	CASSERVGNQPQHF	TGTGCCAGCAGTGAGAGGGTGGGCAATCAGCCCCAGCATTTT
TRBV4-2	.	.	TRBJ1-5	CASSDNSPHQPQHF	TGTGCCAGCAGCGATAACAGTCCCCATCAGCCCCAGCATTTT
TRBV5-1	.	TRBD2	TRBJ2-1	CASSLATGLVFHEQFF	TGCGCCAGCAGCTTGGCAACCGGACTAGTCTTCCATGAGCAGTTCTTC
TRBV5-1	once	TRBD1	TRBJ1-1	CASSPEGTGIGEAFF	TGCGCCAGCAGCCCGGAAGGGACAGGGATCGGTGAAGCTTTCTTT
TRBV11-2	.	TRBD1	TRBJ1-2	CASSPRTGGYGYTF	TGTGCCAGCAGCCCAAGGACAGGGGGATATGGCTACACCTTC
TRBV2	.	TRBD2	TRBJ2-7	CASTEQREVYEQYF	TGTGCCAGCACCGAGCAGCGGGAGGTATACGAGCAGTACTTC
TRBV7-3	.	.	TRBJ2-3	CASSFLGDPTQYF	TGTGCCAGCAGCTTTTTGGGGGATCCTACGCAGTATTTT
TRBV3-1/TRBV3-2	.	.	TRBJ1-1	CASSPAVNTEAFF	TGTGCCAGCAGCCCGGCAGTGAACACTGAAGCTTTCTTT
TRBV28	.	TRBD1	TRBJ1-5	CASSYSGTGNQPQHF	TGTGCCAGCAGCTATTCCGGGACAGGGAATCAGCCCCAGCATTTT
TRBV28	.	TRBD2	TRBJ2-1	CASSLASGTSYNEQFF	TGTGCCAGCAGTTTAGCTAGCGGGACTTCCTACAATGAGCAGTTCTTC
TRBV20-1	.	.	TRBJ1-5	CSAEVTGAQHF	TGCAGTGCCGAGGTGACCGGGGCCCAGCATTTT
TRBV29-1	once	TRBD1	TRBJ2-3	CSASVTGSRDTQYF	TGCAGCGCCTCCGTGACAGGGTCGAGGGATACGCAGTATTTT
TRBV9	.	TRBD2	TRBJ2-1	CASSVGLAGGVYNEQFF	TGTGCCAGCAGCGTAGGGCTGGCGGGAGGAGTCTACAATGAGCAGTTCTTC
TRBV29-1	.	TRBD2	TRBJ2-3	CSVEGLAAPTDTQYF	TGCAGCGTTGAAGGACTAGCGGCCCCCACAGATACGCAGTATTTT
TRBV2	.	TRBD1	TRBJ1-1	CASSARGSTEAFF	TGTGCCAGCAGCGCCAGGGGGAGTACTGAAGCTTTCTTT
TRBV7-9	.	.	TRBJ1-5	CASSFFVSPGSNQPQHF	TGTGCCAGCAGCTTTTTTGTGAGCCCGGGGAGCAATCAGCCCCAGCATTTT
TRBV27	.	TRBD2	TRBJ2-7	CASSPLAGGISSYEQYF	TGTGCCAGCAGTCCTCTAGCGGGAGGGATCTCCTCCTACGAGCAGTACTTC
TRBV3-1/TRBV3-2	.	.	TRBJ1-1	CASSLLTRLGTEAFF	TGTGCCAGCAGCCTGCTAACTCGGTTAGGCACTGAAGCTTTCTTT
TRBV7-9	.	TRBD2	TRBJ2-7	CASSSGTSGSWTNEQYF	TGTGCCAGCAGCTCCGGGACTAGCGGGAGTTGGACGAACGAGCAGTACTTC
TRBV7-2	.	.	TRBJ1-4	CASSLGGKLFF	TGTGCCAGCAGCTTAGGCGGGAAACTGTTTTTT
TRBV6-4	.	.	TRBJ2-2	CASSILADNTGELFF	TGTGCCAGCAGTATCCTAGCAGATAACACCGGGGAGCTGTTTTTT
TRBV9	.	.	TRBJ1-1	CASSLADQNTEAFF	TGTGCCAGCAGTCTGGCAGACCAAAACACTGAAGCTTTCTTT
TRBV29-1	.	.	TRBJ1-2	CSVPSPISRGRGYTF	TGCAGCGTCCCTTCCCCGATCTCCCGGGGACGGGGCTACACCTTC
TRBV2	.	.	TRBJ1-5	CASSRGASNQPQHF	TGTGCCAGCTCGAGGGGCGCCTCCAATCAGCCCCAGCATTTT
TRBV6-4	.	TRBD1	TRBJ2-3	CASSHGTDTDTQYF	TGTGCCAGCAGCCACGGGACAGACACAGATACGCAGTATTTT
TRBV19	.	TRBD2	TRBJ2-5	CASSIGTSEGETQYF	TGTGCCAGTAGTATAGGTACTAGCGAGGGGGAGACCCAGTACTTC
TRBV4-2	.	.	TRBJ2-7	CASSQVEGEQYF	TGTGCCAGCAGCCAAGTCGAAGGCGAGCAGTACTTC
TRBV11-2	.	.	TRBJ2-1	CASSSLDEQFF	TGTGCCAGCAGCTCGCTGGATGAGCAGTTCTTC
TRBV5-5	once	.	TRBJ1-6	CASSWTTGSLHF	TGTGCCAGCAGCTGGACTACAGGGAGTCTCCACTTT
TRBV9	.	.	TRBJ1-2	CASSLEGGVGSGYTF	TGTGCCAGCAGCCTAGAGGGGGGGGTGGGTTCTGGCTACACCTTC
TRBV4-1	once	TRBD2	TRBJ2-1	CASSQDPGLAGVGEQFF	TGCGCCAGCAGCCAAGATCCGGGACTAGCGGGAGTGGGTGAGCAGTTCTTC
TRBV11-3	.	.	TRBJ2-5	CASSRGPGETQYF	TGTGCCAGCAGCAGAGGGCCCGGAGAGACCCAGTACTTC
TRBV5-1	.	.	TRBJ1-1	CASSLVDTEAFF	TGCGCCAGCAGCTTAGTGGACACTGAAGCTTTCTTT
TRBV4-3	.	TRBD2	TRBJ2-1	CASSQSTSGGRNEQFF	TGCGCCAGCAGCCAGAGTACTAGCGGGGGTAGAAATGAGCAGTTCTTC
TRBV5-1	.	.	TRBJ1-6	CASSGSSQGYSPLHF	TGCGCCAGCAGCGGGTCATCCCAGGGTTATTCACCCCTCCACTTT